These 15 T cell receptor beta chains were all obtained from the same sample, sequenced in a study of OX40 agonist ivuxolimab in advanced cancers. Libraries were prepared by immunoSEQ multiplex PCR; TCRdb keeps only in-frame clonotypes and omits some of them. The data hold under 75,000 clones, with around 86% observed a single time. Source: CD4+ or CD8+ T cells sorted from blood, taken in a trial of the OX40 agonist ivuxolimab. The source is an adult with an advanced solid tumor such as melanoma, head and neck, liver or kidney cancer.

V and J are TRBV5-4 and TRBJ1-1; TRBD1 might be the D (5 bases). The V end was cut by 1 base, the J end by 7 bases, with 8 bases between. The CDR3 runs 12 residues. Germline lookup yields CDR1 SGHNT and CDR2 YYREEE (reference sequence). The CDR3, as DNA: TGTGCCAGCAGCTTGTGGGGGAATGAAGCTTTCTTT. It encodes CASSLWGNEAFF.

The gene calls are TRBV11-2 and TRBJ2-5; TRBD2 matches 8 bases. Near its end, the DNA agrees better with TRBJ2-7, so the J call may be wrong. This CDR3 region has 14 residues. Germline loops: CDR1 SGHAT, CDR2 FQNNGV. The CDR3 DNA reads TGTGCCAGCAGCTTAACGGGAGGGTCCTACGAGCAGTACTTC. Its translation is CASSLTGGSYEQYF.

There are a few counts of this clone. This chain connects TRBV4-2 to TRBJ2-1; the D gene is possibly TRBD1 (5 bases). The germline gives CDR1 LGHNA, CDR2 YNFKEQ. CDR3 length equals 16 residues. The V gene lost 7 bases and the J gene lost 2 bases, with 18 bases spanning the gap. In nucleotides, the CDR3 is TGTGCCAGCACCCCGACAGCCCAGCGCACCTACAATGAGCAGTTCTTC. This sequence encodes CASTPTAQRTYNEQFF.

The CDR3 DNA reads as TGTGCCAGCAACAGGGATCGCGAGCAGTACTTC. This sequence encodes CASNRDREQYF. The rearrangement uses TRBV6-1 and TRBJ2-7; TRBD1 is a possible D gene (6 bases). Germline V lookup: CDR1 MNHNS, CDR2 SASEGT. This CDR3 is 11 amino acids long. V shed 7 bases and J shed 6 bases, with 10 bases lying between them.

The chain uses TRBV9 and TRBJ2-6; no clear D. In germline, CDR1 is SGDLS, CDR2 YYNGEE. The CDR3 has 14 residues. The V and J ends lost 2 bases and 3 bases respectively, with 6 bases between them. CDR3 coding DNA: TGTGCCAGCAGCGTCCCTGGTGGGGCCAACGTCCTGACTTTC. Residues: CASSVPGGANVLTF.

The gene calls are TRBV7-2 and TRBJ2-3; 7 bases align to TRBD1. CDR1 SGHTA and CDR2 FQGNSA come from the germline V gene. The junction had 10 bases not matched to a gene; V was cut back by 4 bases and J by 0 bases. The CDR3 is made up of 17 amino acids. Here the CDR3 reads CASSSSPRGPSTDTQYF. The CDR3 nucleotides read TGTGCCAGCAGCTCCTCCCCGAGGGGGCCTAGCACAGATACGCAGTATTTT.

This chain connects TRBV27 to TRBJ1-2; D is ambiguous. V gave up 5 bases and J gave up 7 bases, with 17 bases separating them. CDR1 is MNHEY, CDR2 SMNVEV, per germline (reference sequence). This CDR3 has 14 amino acids. CDR3 DNA: TGTGCCAGCAGTCCCAGGACGGAGACTACTGGCTACACCTTC. This translates into CASSPRTETTGYTF.

V gene TRBV19 combines with J gene TRBJ1-5, with D possibly TRBD1 on 6 matching bases. Germline CDR1 and CDR2: LNHDA and SQIVND (reference sequence). This CDR3 is built from 14 residues. With 3 bases removed from V and 6 bases from J, the gap between germline ends came to 12 bases. CDR3 loop: CASSIGGSGQPQHF. The DNA for the CDR3 is TGTGCCAGTAGTATCGGGGGCTCTGGTCAGCCCCAGCATTTT.

The chain combines TRBV18 with TRBJ2-2; D ambiguous. The CDR3 length is 16 residues. The V end was cut by 3 bases, the J end by 6 bases, with 17 bases between. The germline V gene has CDR1 KGHSH and CDR2 LQKENI. The CDR3 coding sequence is TGTGCCAGCTCACCTACCTACATCCTAAGTCCCGGGGAGCTGTTTTTT. It specifies CASSPTYILSPGELFF.

The rearrangement uses TRBV19 and TRBJ1-2; unclear D gene. V shed 3 bases and J shed 4 bases, with 15 bases lying between them. Germline CDR1 LNHDA, CDR2 SQIVND (reference sequence). The CDR3 is made up of 15 amino acids. DNA for the CDR3: TGTGCCAGTAGTATTGACCAGGCGACCTTCTATGGCTACACCTTC. Translating it yields CASSIDQATFYGYTF.

As DNA, the CDR3 is TGTGCCAGCAATCCGGCGGGCGGACCCTATGGCTACACCTTC. Protein sequence: CASNPAGGPYGYTF. The chain carries TRBV6-1 and TRBJ1-2; D not certain. V was cut by 7 bases and J by 4 bases, with 16 bases left in between. Germline V gives CDR1 MNHNS, CDR2 SASEGT. CDR3 length: 14 residues.

This clone was found a few times. V usage is TRBV5-6 and J usage is TRBJ1-2; D remains unclear. This CDR3 region has 13 residues. Germline V gene sequence: CDR1 SGHDT, CDR2 YYEEEE. Trimming left V 3 bases short and J 3 bases short, with 9 bases between. As DNA, the CDR3 is TGTGCCAGCAGCTCTCAGGCACACTATGGCTACACCTTC. Translated: CASSSQAHYGYTF.

The chain links TRBV12-5 to TRBJ1-2; D might be TRBD1 (5 bases). CDR3 length: 18 amino acids. Trimming took off 6 bases at V and 2 bases at J, with 25 bases between the two ends. CDR1 is LGHNT and CDR2 is FRNRAP in the germline V gene. DNA of the CDR3: TGTGCTAGTGGCAACTACCCCGGAAGGAAGGGGACCAACTATGGCTACACCTTC. Amino acids: CASGNYPGRKGTNYGYTF. Full variable domain (remainder filled in from reference TRBV12-5 and TRBJ1-2): DARVTQTPRHKVTEMGQEVTMRCQPILGHNTVFWYRQTMMQGLELLAYFRNRAPLDDSGMPKDRFSAEMPDATLATLKIQPSEPRDSAVYFCASGNYPGRKGTNYGYTFGSGTRLTVV.

In its sample, this clone was seen once. In DNA form, the CDR3 reads TGCGCCAGCAGCTCCTACAGGGGCCCATCGGGCTACACCTTC. It codes for CASSSYRGPSGYTF. The rearrangement joins TRBV5-1 to TRBJ1-2; the match to TRBD1 covers 7 bases. The ends lost 3 bases at V and 8 bases at J; junction bases unmatched: 10. This CDR3 has 14 residues. CDR1 and CDR2 (germline): SGHRS, YFSETQ.

The chain couples TRBV7-2 to TRBJ2-3; D ambiguous. In germline, CDR1 is SGHTA, CDR2 FQGNSA. The ends were cut back, 2 bases at V and 4 bases at J, with 13 bases in the middle. The CDR3 sequence is 15 residues long. CDR3 amino acids: CASSLRLVGADTQYF. The CDR3 nucleotides read TGTGCCAGCAGCTTAAGGCTAGTTGGCGCAGATACGCAGTATTTT. The full variable domain, completed using reference TRBV7-2 and TRBJ2-3, is GAGVSQSPSNKVTEKGKDVELRCDPISGHTALYWYRQSLGQGLEFLIYFQGNSAPDKSGLPSDRFSAERTGGSVSTLTIQRTQQEDSAVYLCASSLRLVGADTQYFGPGTRLTVL.